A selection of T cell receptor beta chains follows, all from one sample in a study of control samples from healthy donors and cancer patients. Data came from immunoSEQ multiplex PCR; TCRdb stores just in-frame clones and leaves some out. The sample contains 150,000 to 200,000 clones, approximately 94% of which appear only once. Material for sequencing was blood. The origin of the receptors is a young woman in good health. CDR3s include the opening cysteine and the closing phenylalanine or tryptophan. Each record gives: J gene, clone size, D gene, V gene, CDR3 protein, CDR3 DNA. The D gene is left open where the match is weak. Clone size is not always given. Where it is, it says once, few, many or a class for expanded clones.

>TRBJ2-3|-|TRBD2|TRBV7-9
CASSFSGSWIDTQYF
TGTGCCAGCAGCTTTAGCGGGAGTTGGATAGATACGCAGTATTTT
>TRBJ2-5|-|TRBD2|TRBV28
CASTKAGGVETQYF
TGTGCCAGCACCAAAGCGGGAGGTGTGGAGACCCAGTACTTC
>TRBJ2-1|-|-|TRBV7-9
CASSSGGANEQFF
TGTGCCAGCAGCTCAGGGGGGGCGAATGAGCAGTTCTTC
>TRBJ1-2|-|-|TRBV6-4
CASSDQTYGYTF
TGTGCCAGCAGTGACCAGACCTATGGCTACACCTTC
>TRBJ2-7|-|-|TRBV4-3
CASSLGRSTYEQYF
TGCGCCAGCAGCCTTGGACGGTCAACCTACGAGCAGTACTTC
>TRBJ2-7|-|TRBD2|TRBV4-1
CASSQEPSGAYEQYF
TGCGCCAGCAGCCAAGAGCCTAGCGGGGCCTACGAGCAGTACTTC
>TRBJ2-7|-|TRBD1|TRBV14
CASSQDIGTGGYEQYF
TGTGCCAGCAGCCAAGATATCGGGACAGGGGGCTACGAGCAGTACTTC
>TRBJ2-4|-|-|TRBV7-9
CASSLITGVSGSTKNIQYF
TGTGCCAGCAGCCTAATTACAGGGGTTTCCGGGAGCACGAAAAACATTCAGTACTTC
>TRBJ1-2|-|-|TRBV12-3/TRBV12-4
CASSLRQDYGYTF
TGTGCCAGCAGTTTACGGCAGGACTATGGCTACACCTTC
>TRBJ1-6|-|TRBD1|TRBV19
CASGPMDRDSPLHF
TGTGCCAGTGGTCCGATGGACAGGGATTCACCCCTCCACTTT
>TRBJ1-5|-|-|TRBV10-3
CAISESGGIGQPQHF
TGTGCCATCAGTGAGTCGGGGGGCATCGGTCAGCCCCAGCATTTT
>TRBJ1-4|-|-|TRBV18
CASSPRQVGYATNEKLFF
TGTGCCAGCTCACCACGCCAAGTTGGGTATGCAACTAATGAAAAACTGTTTTTT
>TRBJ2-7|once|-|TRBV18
CASAYSDYEQYF
TGTGCCAGCGCCTACTCTGACTACGAGCAGTACTTC
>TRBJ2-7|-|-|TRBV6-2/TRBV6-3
CASSYSEKAIYEQYF
TGTGCCAGCAGTTACAGTGAGAAGGCCATCTACGAGCAGTACTTC
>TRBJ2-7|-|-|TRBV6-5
CASSYRSANEQYF
TGTGCCAGCAGTTACAGATCGGCTAACGAGCAGTACTTC
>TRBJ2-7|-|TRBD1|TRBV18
CASSTGTGASYEQYF
TGTGCCAGCTCTACTGGGACAGGGGCCTCCTACGAGCAGTACTTC
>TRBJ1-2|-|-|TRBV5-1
CASSLVQGEHGYTF
TGCGCCAGCAGCTTGGTACAGGGCGAACATGGCTACACCTTC
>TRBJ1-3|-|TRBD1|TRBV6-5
CASAGTVFSGNTIYF
TGTGCCAGCGCCGGGACAGTCTTTTCTGGAAACACCATATATTTT
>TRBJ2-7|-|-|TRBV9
CASSMGRGNEQYF
TGTGCCAGCAGCATGGGCAGGGGAAACGAGCAGTACTTC
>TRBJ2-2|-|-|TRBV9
CASSVGGTGELFF
TGTGCCAGCAGCGTAGGGGGTACCGGGGAGCTGTTTTTT
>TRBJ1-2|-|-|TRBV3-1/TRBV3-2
CASSHSHGYTF
TGTGCCAGCAGCCATTCTCATGGCTACACCTTC
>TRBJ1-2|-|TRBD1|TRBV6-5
CASRSTGGANYGYTF
TGTGCCAGCAGGTCGACAGGGGGAGCTAACTATGGCTACACCTTC
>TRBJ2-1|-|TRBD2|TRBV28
CASSPPTGTSGNEQFF
TGTGCCAGCAGTCCCCCCACCGGGACTAGCGGGAATGAGCAGTTCTTC
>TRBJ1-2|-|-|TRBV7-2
CASGGHSNYGYTF
TGTGCCAGCGGGGGACACTCAAACTATGGCTACACCTTC
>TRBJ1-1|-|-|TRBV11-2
CASSARRLVNTEAFF
TGTGCCAGCAGCGCCCGACGTCTTGTGAACACTGAAGCTTTCTTT
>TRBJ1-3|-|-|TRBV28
CASSLGADYSGNTIYF
TGTGCCAGCAGCCTCGGAGCGGATTACTCTGGAAACACCATATATTTT
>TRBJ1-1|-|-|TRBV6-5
CASSRDSMNTEAFF
TGTGCCAGCAGTAGGGACTCTATGAACACTGAAGCTTTCTTT
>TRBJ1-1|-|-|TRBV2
CASRPRVMNTEAFF
TGTGCCAGCAGACCCAGGGTTATGAACACTGAAGCTTTCTTT
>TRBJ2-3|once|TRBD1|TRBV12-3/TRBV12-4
CASSLGGQRYF
TGTGCCAGCAGTTTAGGGGGACAGAGGTATTTT
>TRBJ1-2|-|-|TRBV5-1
CASSLPRVNYGYTF
TGCGCCAGCAGCTTGCCACGGGTTAACTATGGCTACACCTTC
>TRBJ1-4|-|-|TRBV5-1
CASCTGDPGVELFF
TGCGCCAGCTGCACCGGAGATCCGGGTGTGGAACTGTTTTTT
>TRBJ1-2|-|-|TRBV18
CASFKDGNGYTF
TGTGCCAGCTTTAAGGACGGAAATGGCTACACCTTC
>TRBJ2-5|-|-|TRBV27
CASSRQGFFKETQYF
TGTGCCAGCAGCCGACAAGGGTTTTTCAAAGAGACCCAGTACTTC
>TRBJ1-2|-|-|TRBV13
CASSLGYGYTF
TGTGCCAGCAGCTTGGGGTATGGCTACACCTTC
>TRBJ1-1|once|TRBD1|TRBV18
CASSPGQDLEAFF
TGTGCCAGCTCACCGGGACAGGATCTTGAAGCTTTCTTT
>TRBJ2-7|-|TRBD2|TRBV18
CASSRGGTNEQYF
TGTGCCAGCTCAAGGGGAGGGACGAACGAGCAGTACTTC
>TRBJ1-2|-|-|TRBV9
CASSLGRSPGYTF
TGTGCCAGCAGCCTGGGGAGGTCTCCGGGCTACACCTTC
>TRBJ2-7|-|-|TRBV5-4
CASSLVGSYEQYF
TGTGCCAGCAGCTTAGTAGGCTCCTACGAGCAGTACTTC
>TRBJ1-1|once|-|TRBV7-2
CASSSPRGNTEAFF
TGTGCCAGCAGCTCCCCCAGGGGGAACACTGAAGCTTTCTTT
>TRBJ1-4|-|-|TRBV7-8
CASSPRFATNEKLFF
TGTGCCAGCAGCCCCCGCTTTGCAACTAATGAAAAACTGTTTTTT
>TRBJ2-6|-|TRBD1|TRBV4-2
CASSQMTGPGANVLTF
TGTGCCAGCAGCCAAATGACAGGGCCCGGGGCCAACGTCCTGACTTTC
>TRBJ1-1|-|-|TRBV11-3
CASSPIWGTEAFF
TGTGCCAGCAGCCCTATCTGGGGCACTGAAGCTTTCTTT
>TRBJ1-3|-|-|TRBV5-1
CASSSTSSSGNTIYF
TGCGCCAGCAGCTCGACCTCGAGCTCTGGAAACACCATATATTTT
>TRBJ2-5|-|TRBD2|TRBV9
CASSVNPAGGQGETQYF
TGTGCCAGCAGCGTAAATCCAGCGGGGGGGCAAGGAGAGACCCAGTACTTC
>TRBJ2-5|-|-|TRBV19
CASHGAGQETQYF
TGTGCCAGTCATGGGGCAGGTCAAGAGACCCAGTACTTC
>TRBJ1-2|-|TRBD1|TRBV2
CASPPKGAEGYTF
TGTGCCAGCCCCCCGAAGGGGGCGGAAGGCTACACCTTC
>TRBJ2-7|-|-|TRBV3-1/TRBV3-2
CASSPDSGYEQYF
TGTGCCAGCAGTCCGGACAGCGGCTACGAGCAGTACTTC
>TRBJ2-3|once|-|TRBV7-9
CASSFARNTDTQYF
TGTGCCAGCAGCTTCGCCAGAAACACAGATACGCAGTATTTT
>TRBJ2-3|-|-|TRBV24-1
CATSGSSTDTQYF
TGTGCCACCAGTGGCTCTAGCACAGATACGCAGTATTTT
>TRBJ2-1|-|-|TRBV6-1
CASSGPRLGEHNEQFF
TGTGCCAGCAGTGGACCCCGACTCGGAGAACACAATGAGCAGTTCTTC
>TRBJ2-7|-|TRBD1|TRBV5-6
CASSPTGVDEQYF
TGTGCCAGCAGCCCTACAGGGGTGGACGAGCAGTACTTC
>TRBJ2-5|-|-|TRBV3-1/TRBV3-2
CASSQMDTGEKTQYF
TGTGCCAGCAGCCAAATGGACACTGGCGAGAAGACCCAGTACTTC
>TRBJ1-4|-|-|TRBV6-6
CASSFYSATNEKLFF
TGTGCCAGCAGTTTCTACAGTGCAACTAATGAAAAACTGTTTTTT
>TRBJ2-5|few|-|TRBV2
CASSDLVSITTQYF
TGTGCCAGCAGTGACTTGGTCTCCATCACGACCCAGTACTTC
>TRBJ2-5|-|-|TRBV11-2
CASSLDPGVETQYF
TGTGCCAGCAGCTTAGATCCAGGGGTGGAGACCCAGTACTTC
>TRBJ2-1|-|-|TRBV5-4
CASSLDRGSYNEQFF
TGTGCCAGCAGCTTGGACAGAGGCTCCTACAATGAGCAGTTCTTC